This T cell receptor beta chain stems from a study of beta chain features in type 1 diabetes. With regard to this clone: Its antigen is undetermined.

The CDR3 consists of 14 residues. Germline values: CDR1 MNHEY, CDR2 SVGAGI. J was trimmed by 2 bases and V by 7 bases; bases with no gene match: 5. Study observations and caveats: More deletions and fewer insertions at VDJ junctions were found in patients with type 1 diabetes. Type 1 diabetes patients showed a moderate but significant shortening of TCRB CDR3s in all four CD4+ subsets.

Since all of the isolated RNA was reverse transcribed, expressed TCRB transcripts were what got sequenced. The assay was immunoSEQ multiplex PCR, and TCRdb's table has in-frame clones only and misses some. The sample holds about 660,000 clones, more than 12% seen once. The material sequenced was naive CD4+ T cells from blood. The sequence was collected from a man aged 18 to 30 with type 1 diabetes. The V call is TRBV6-5, the J call TRBJ1-3, with 7 bases aligning to TRBD1. The CDR3 loop is CASKTGYAGNTIYF. The CDR3 DNA reads TGTGCCAGCAAGACAGGGTACGCTGGAAACACCATATATTTT.